Shown below are 22 T cell receptor beta chains from a single sample sequenced in a study of identical twins. TCRdb processed the 5' RACE reads anew with MiXCR; each CDR3 protein has one entry. This table has a few hundred thousand distinct CDR3 sequences, around 9.7% appearing once. Sequencing was performed on naive T cells sorted from blood. Source of these receptors: a woman in her forties or fifties in good health.

This clonotype was observed many times. The rearrangement uses TRBV19 and TRBJ1-1; TRBD1 aligns across 9 bases. With 7 bases clipped from V and 7 bases from J, the junction kept 10 bases outside the gene matches. The CDR3 totals 14 residues. The germline V gene has CDR1 LNHDA and CDR2 SQIVND (reference sequence). Here the CDR3 DNA reads TGTGCCAGTATAACTGGACAGGGGCCCCTTGAAGCTTTCTTT. Translating gives CASITGQGPLEAFF.

This clonotype was counted only a few times. CDR3: CASSLANPVETQYF. DNA for the CDR3: TGTGCCAGCAGCTTAGCGAACCCGGTAGAGACCCAGTACTTC. The chain carries TRBV7-9 and TRBJ2-5; unclear D gene. Germline V gene lookup returns CDR1 SEHNR and CDR2 FQNEAQ (reference sequence). This CDR3 is 14 amino acids long. The V end was cut by 0 bases, the J end by 4 bases, with 9 bases between.

In this sample, this clonotype turned up a few times. V is TRBV6-5 and J is TRBJ2-3; D gene uncertain. Germline V lookup: CDR1 MNHEY, CDR2 SVGAGI. Trimming shortened V by 0 bases and J by 3 bases, and 7 bases separated the two germline ends. CDR3 length equals 14 residues. As DNA, the CDR3 is TGTGCCAGCAGTTACTCGGGCCGAACAGATACGCAGTATTTT. This codes for CASSYSGRTDTQYF.

Details on this clonotype: This clone may be a read error of a much larger clone one base away. This chain uses TRBV6-5 with TRBJ1-2; D remains unclear. V was cut by 7 bases and J by 5 bases, with 14 bases left in between. The CDR3 covers 13 residues. The germline gives CDR1 MNHEY, CDR2 SVGAGI. The CDR3 DNA follows: TGTGCCAGCACCCAAGCCCCGAGGTATGGCTACACCTTC. This gives the protein CASTQAPRYGYTF.

J is TRBJ2-6 and V is TRBV9; 7 bases agree with TRBD1. This CDR3 comprises 18 residues. Unmatched junction bases numbered 7, after V lost 1 base and J lost 0 bases. Germline loops: CDR1 SGDLS, CDR2 YYNGEE. CDR3 sequence reads: CASSVYRTGDSGANVLTF. The DNA for the CDR3 is TGTGCCAGCAGCGTATACAGGACAGGAGACTCTGGGGCCAACGTCCTGACTTTC.

This clonotype was counted only a few times. The V call is TRBV6-2 or TRBV6-3, the J call TRBJ2-3; 12 bases are a match to TRBD2. The V gene end was trimmed by 0 bases and the J gene end by 1 base; junction bases not matched to a gene: 8. The germline CDR1 and CDR2 sequences are MNHEY and SVGEGT. CDR3 size: 19 residues. The CDR3, as DNA: TGTGCCAGCAGTTACTCGAAGGGACTAGCGGGCTCACGCACAGATACGCAGTATTTT. Translation: CASSYSKGLAGSRTDTQYF.

This clonotype was seen many times. This chain joins TRBV29-1 and TRBJ2-3, with D unresolved. The CDR3 has 11 amino acids. Germline values: CDR1 SQVTM, CDR2 ANQGSEA. Trimming pared 5 bases from V and 1 base from J, leaving 4 bases between. The CDR3 coding sequence is TGCAGCGTTCGGGGCACAGATACGCAGTATTTT. Translated: CSVRGTDTQYF.

This clonotype came up many times. The V and J genes are TRBV7-6 and TRBJ2-1, with 10 bases matching TRBD2. From germline, CDR1 is SGHVS and CDR2 FNYEAQ. Unmatched junction bases numbered 1, after V lost 0 bases and J lost 8 bases. The CDR3 contains 14 residues. This chain's CDR3 is CASSLALAGDEQFF. The CDR3 coding sequence is TGTGCCAGCAGCTTAGCGCTAGCGGGAGATGAGCAGTTCTTC.

This clonotype has a handful of counts. J is TRBJ2-2 and V is TRBV14, with 7 bases aligning to TRBD2. The trim removed 4 bases at V and 6 bases at J, leaving 5 bases unmatched. Germline V gene data show CDR1 as SGHDN and CDR2 as FVKESK. The CDR3 sequence is 14 residues long. The CDR3 coding sequence is TGTGCCAGCAGCCGGGGAGGGTATTCCGGGGAGCTGTTTTTT. Translation: CASSRGGYSGELFF.

This clonotype occurred many times. The genes are TRBV10-3 and TRBJ2-1; no clear D. The CDR3 runs 14 residues. Germline CDR1 and CDR2: ENHRY and SYGVKD. V gave up 2 bases and J gave up 7 bases, with 12 bases separating them. Here the CDR3 DNA reads TGTGCCATCAGTGAGCCTTCCCAGATTAATGAGCAGTTCTTC. It specifies CAISEPSQINEQFF.

The V gene is TRBV24-1, the J gene TRBJ2-1; 8 bases are shared with TRBD2. Germline V gives CDR1 KGHDR, CDR2 SFDVKD. CDR3 length equals 17 residues. The V and J ends lost 1 base and 8 bases, in that order; junction bases with no gene match: 12. The CDR3 spells CATSDFGSGRLGDEQFF. The CDR3 bases are TGTGCCACCAGTGATTTCGGGAGCGGGAGACTTGGCGATGAGCAGTTCTTC.

V gene TRBV5-1 combines with J gene TRBJ2-5, with D perhaps matching TRBD2 (5 bases). Germline CDR1 reads SGHRS; CDR2 reads YFSETQ. Trimming cost V 1 base and J 2 bases, with 6 bases left between them. The CDR3 length is 13 residues. The CDR3 here is CASSLPGQETQYF. Written as DNA, the CDR3 is TGCGCCAGCAGCTTGCCGGGACAAGAGACCCAGTACTTC.

The table lists this clonotype with a few counts. The rearrangement links TRBV12-3 or TRBV12-4 to TRBJ1-1, with D possibly TRBD1 on 6 matching bases. Deletions cut 4 bases from V and 5 bases from J, with 14 bases between. The CDR3 sequence is 14 residues long. The CDR3 spells CASSYRVGRTEAFF. CDR3 in DNA: TGTGCCAGCAGTTACAGGGTAGGAAGGACTGAAGCTTTCTTT.

This clonotype has ten or more counts. The chain employs TRBV4-1 and TRBJ1-1; no firm D call. The CDR3 consists of 12 residues. The germline gives CDR1 MGHRA, CDR2 YSYEKL. Between the trimmed V and J ends, which lost 0 bases and 6 bases, there was a span of 5 bases. The CDR3 sequence: CASSQDVSEAFF. CDR3 coding DNA: TGCGCCAGCAGCCAAGATGTTTCTGAAGCTTTCTTT.

Ten or more counts support this clonotype. The rearrangement uses TRBV29-1 and TRBJ2-4, with 8 bases lining up with TRBD1. The CDR3 spans 11 residues. The germline CDR1 and CDR2 sequences are SQVTM and ANQGSEA. Losses at the gene ends were 6 bases for V and 8 bases for J; bases not matched to a gene: 3. CDR3 in DNA: TGCAGCGTCGACAGGGGTGACATTCAGTACTTC. Protein sequence: CSVDRGDIQYF. The entire variable domain, with the rest obtained from reference TRBV29-1 and TRBJ2-4, is as follows: SAVISQKPSRDICQRGTSLTIQCQVDSQVTMMFWYRQQPGQSLTLIATANQGSEATYESGFVIDKFPISRPNLTFSTLTVSNMSPEDSSIYLCSVDRGDIQYFGAGTRLSVL.

The chain recombines TRBV18 with TRBJ2-3, with 7 bases fitting TRBD1. The CDR3 has 17 residues. V lost 3 bases, J lost 8 bases, and 17 bases stayed unmatched. In germline, CDR1 is KGHSH, CDR2 LQKENI. The CDR3 here is CASSPATGSHDGGTQYF. The CDR3 DNA follows: TGTGCCAGCTCACCTGCGACAGGGTCCCACGACGGTGGTACGCAGTATTTT.

This clonotype was detected many times. This sequence joins TRBV29-1 and TRBJ2-1, with 7 bases that match TRBD2. The CDR3 length is 15 residues. The V and J ends lost 7 bases and 7 bases, in that order; junction bases with no gene match: 16. Per germline, CDR1 SQVTM and CDR2 ANQGSEA. The chain's CDR3 is CSGRGGTKGWNEQFF. CDR3 nucleotides: TGCAGCGGGCGGGGAGGGACTAAGGGTTGGAATGAGCAGTTCTTC.

This clonotype was seen at least ten times. The chain carries TRBV24-1 and TRBJ2-1, with TRBD2 identical over 7 bases. V trimming: 2 bases; J trimming: 5 bases; junction bases outside the gene matches: 8. The CDR3 runs 16 residues. From germline, CDR1 is KGHDR and CDR2 SFDVKD. This CDR3 reads CATSDWSSGINNEQFF. Here the CDR3 DNA reads TGTGCCACCAGTGATTGGTCTAGCGGTATTAACAATGAGCAGTTCTTC.

In its sample, this clonotype was seen many times. The chain couples TRBV20-1 to TRBJ2-3; maybe TRBD1 (6 bases). Germline values: CDR1 DFQATT, CDR2 SNEGSKA (reference sequence). CDR3 length: 14 amino acids. V lost 8 bases, J lost 3 bases, and 18 bases lay in between. The CDR3 region has the DNA TGCAGTTGCAAACAGGGTTCCAGGACAGATACGCAGTATTTT. This codes for CSCKQGSRTDTQYF.

This clonotype was counted a few times. The chain uses TRBV11-3 and TRBJ1-1, with no clear D. The V end was cut by 6 bases, the J end by 9 bases, with 14 bases between. The CDR3 is 12 amino acids. Germline CDR1 reads SGHNT; CDR2 reads YENEEA. CDR3 sequence: CASSLDGAKAFF. The CDR3 DNA reads as TGTGCCAGCAGTTTGGACGGAGCTAAAGCTTTCTTT.

The CDR3 DNA sequence: TGTGCCAGCAGGCCTACAGCCGGGGCCAACGTCCTGACTTTC. Protein sequence: CASRPTAGANVLTF. The rearrangement uses TRBV12-3 or TRBV12-4 and TRBJ2-6; D gene ambiguous. The CDR3 contains 14 residues. Trimming removed 6 bases from V and 4 bases from J, with 10 bases in between.

This chain joins TRBV4-2 and TRBJ2-2; 7 nucleotides agree with TRBD2. V lost 0 bases to trimming and J lost 5 bases; unmatched junction nucleotides: 12. This CDR3 has 18 residues. Per germline, CDR1 LGHNA and CDR2 YNFKEQ. The DNA of the CDR3 is TGTGCCAGCAGCCAAGATTCTATCGCGGGAGTCGGGACCGGGGAGCTGTTTTTT. Protein sequence: CASSQDSIAGVGTGELFF.